Listed below are T cell receptor beta chains from one sample, sequenced in a study of T cell repertoires in aging, cancer and after chemotherapy. TCRdb independently ran MiXCR on the multiplex PCR reads; one entry per CDR3 protein. This sample yields roughly 7,500 distinct CDR3 sequences, of which 30% are seen a single time; around 9% belongs to the top ten. Sequencing was done on a sample of blood. The receptors originated from a human donor with a blood cancer. Both conserved end residues are part of each CDR3. D genes are given only for firm matches. Not every row has a clone size; where given, it reads once, few, many or a size class.

length | J | V | D | size | CDR3
13 | TRBJ1-6 | TRBV12-3/TRBV12-4 | NA | NA | CASSFKGDSPLHF
16 | TRBJ2-1 | TRBV12-3/TRBV12-4 | TRBD1 | NA | CASSVYGTGGENEQFF
13 | TRBJ1-2 | TRBV11-3 | NA | few | CARSFRGIYGYTF
15 | TRBJ2-3 | TRBV6-4 | TRBD1 | NA | CAISGTVASTDTQYF
14 | TRBJ1-1 | TRBV18 | TRBD1 | few | CASSNPGGNTEAFF
15 | TRBJ2-3 | TRBV5-1 | NA | NA | CASSLAPGGTDTQYF
15 | TRBJ2-2 | TRBV5-4 | TRBD2 | NA | CASSSRGGVAGELFF
10 | TRBJ2-1 | TRBV6-1 | NA | medium-sized | CAAISNEQFF
14 | TRBJ2-2 | TRBV11-3 | NA | large | CASSLVANTGELFF
12 | TRBJ2-2 | TRBV4-1 | NA | NA | CASSSGRKELFF
15 | TRBJ2-1 | TRBV11-3 | TRBD2 | large | CASSPTSGLGDEQFF
15 | TRBJ1-2 | TRBV6-6 | NA | NA | CASIMGHTSNYGYTF
12 | TRBJ2-7 | TRBV30 | NA | medium-sized | CAWSEGHYEQYF
16 | TRBJ2-7 | TRBV5-6 | TRBD2 | few | CASSPMGRGENYEQYF
17 | TRBJ2-4 | TRBV6-5 | TRBD1 | NA | CASSYSGQGYTKNIQYF
16 | TRBJ2-3 | TRBV6-5 | TRBD1 | NA | CASSYAQGALGDTQYF
17 | TRBJ1-5 | TRBV6-2/TRBV6-3 | NA | NA | CASTKSGPIYSNQPQHF
12 | TRBJ2-7 | TRBV6-2/TRBV6-3 | NA | NA | CASSPTADKQYF
17 | TRBJ1-4 | TRBV19 | TRBD1 | medium-sized | CASSIQGASVTNEKLFF
16 | TRBJ2-5 | TRBV6-1 | TRBD2 | NA | CASSNGPGGSQETQYF
15 | TRBJ1-5 | TRBV19 | NA | few | CAAHRRTLSNQPQHF
15 | TRBJ2-7 | TRBV11-3 | NA | NA | CASSQDLGTLYEQYF
13 | TRBJ1-5 | TRBV20-1 | NA | NA | CSARGSNNQPQHF
14 | TRBJ2-1 | TRBV7-4 | TRBD2 | few | CASSRAGTRGEQFF
15 | TRBJ1-6 | TRBV5-6 | NA | NA | CASSTGTGYSSPLHF
12 | TRBJ2-7 | TRBV11-3 | NA | once | CASSLAHNEQYF
16 | TRBJ1-6 | TRBV13 | TRBD1 | medium-sized | CASSFKGGQGSSPLHF
16 | TRBJ2-1 | TRBV4-2 | TRBD2 | NA | CASSQDLASGDNEQFF
14 | TRBJ1-1 | TRBV18 | NA | few | CASSPMTGGSEAFF
14 | TRBJ2-3 | TRBV18 | NA | NA | CANSFWQGQDTQYF
13 | TRBJ2-5 | TRBV5-6 | NA | medium-sized | CASSFEVGETQYF
16 | TRBJ2-6 | TRBV15 | NA | medium-sized | CATNRGADSGANVLTF
15 | TRBJ2-1 | TRBV27 | TRBD2 | few | CATLKPGGSYNEQFF
14 | TRBJ2-7 | TRBV7-9 | NA | NA | CASTPGRDSYEQYF
17 | TRBJ1-5 | TRBV19 | NA | few | CASSRVREVVSNQPQHF
15 | TRBJ2-3 | TRBV5-4 | TRBD2 | NA | CASSLRSGGGDTQYF
17 | TRBJ2-2 | TRBV2 | TRBD2 | NA | CASRHPRDYAPLGELFF
15 | TRBJ2-1 | TRBV10-1 | TRBD2 | NA | CASSEAGRGLNEQFF
17 | TRBJ2-2 | TRBV6-6 | TRBD2 | few | CASRPSGLAVNTGELFF
20 | TRBJ1-1 | TRBV14 | TRBD1 | NA | CASSQNSLGQGIVGSTEAFF
12 | TRBJ1-5 | TRBV30 | TRBD1 | few | CAWATGGQPQHF
19 | TRBJ2-3 | TRBV12-3/TRBV12-4 | TRBD2 | NA | CASSLHLAGGPGRTDTQYF
18 | TRBJ2-3 | TRBV12-3/TRBV12-4 | TRBD2 | few | CAIGGLAGGRGKPDTQYF
14 | TRBJ1-1 | TRBV5-5 | NA | NA | CASSFGGGGTEAFF
15 | TRBJ2-3 | TRBV11-3 | TRBD1 | NA | CASRRPGQATDTQYF
12 | TRBJ1-2 | TRBV6-1 | NA | NA | CASSAEGYGYTF
13 | TRBJ1-1 | TRBV30 | NA | NA | CAWSYKGGTEAFF
13 | TRBJ1-4 | TRBV7-9 | NA | few | CASSLRENEKLFF
11 | TRBJ1-2 | TRBV29-1 | NA | medium-sized | CSVSPGRGYTF
12 | TRBJ2-5 | TRBV4-2 | NA | NA | CTSSQEVGTQYF